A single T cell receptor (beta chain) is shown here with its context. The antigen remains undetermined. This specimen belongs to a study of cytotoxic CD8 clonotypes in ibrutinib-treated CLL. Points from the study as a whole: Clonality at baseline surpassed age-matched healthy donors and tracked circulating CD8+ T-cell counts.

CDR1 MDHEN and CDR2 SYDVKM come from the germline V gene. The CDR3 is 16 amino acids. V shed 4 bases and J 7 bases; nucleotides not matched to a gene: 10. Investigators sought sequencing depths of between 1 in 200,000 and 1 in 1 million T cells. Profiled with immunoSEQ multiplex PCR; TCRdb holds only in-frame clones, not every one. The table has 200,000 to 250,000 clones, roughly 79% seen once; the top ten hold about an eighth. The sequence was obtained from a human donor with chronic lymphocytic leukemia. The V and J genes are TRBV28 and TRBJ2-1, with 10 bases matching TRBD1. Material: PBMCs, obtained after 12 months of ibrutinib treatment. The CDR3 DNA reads TGTGCCAGCAGTTATCACCGGGACAGGGGAGGTAATGAGCAGTTCTTC. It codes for CASSYHRDRGGNEQFF.